The clone carrying this T cell receptor beta chain was seen only a few times. TCRdb fed the reads into MiXCR, producing one record per CDR3 protein. The data contain some 270,000 distinct CDR3 sequences, over 15% of them singletons. These data are taken from a study of T cell repertoires in cytomegalovirus infection. V dropped 4 bases and J dropped 4 bases, with 14 bases sitting between them. The CDR3 extends over 15 amino acids. The source of this sequence is a human donor in good health (CMV status not recorded). Some clones in this sample may be carry-over from other donors' samples. Sequencing was carried out using CD8+ T cells from PBMCs. The V and J genes are TRBV23-1 and TRBJ1-5; weak D call: TRBD1 (5 bases). TRBV23-1 is placed among ORFs of uncertain function. The chain's CDR3 is CASSPTGRGNQPQHF. In DNA form, the CDR3 reads TGCGCCAGCAGTCCCACGGGGCGCGGTAATCAGCCCCAGCATTTT.